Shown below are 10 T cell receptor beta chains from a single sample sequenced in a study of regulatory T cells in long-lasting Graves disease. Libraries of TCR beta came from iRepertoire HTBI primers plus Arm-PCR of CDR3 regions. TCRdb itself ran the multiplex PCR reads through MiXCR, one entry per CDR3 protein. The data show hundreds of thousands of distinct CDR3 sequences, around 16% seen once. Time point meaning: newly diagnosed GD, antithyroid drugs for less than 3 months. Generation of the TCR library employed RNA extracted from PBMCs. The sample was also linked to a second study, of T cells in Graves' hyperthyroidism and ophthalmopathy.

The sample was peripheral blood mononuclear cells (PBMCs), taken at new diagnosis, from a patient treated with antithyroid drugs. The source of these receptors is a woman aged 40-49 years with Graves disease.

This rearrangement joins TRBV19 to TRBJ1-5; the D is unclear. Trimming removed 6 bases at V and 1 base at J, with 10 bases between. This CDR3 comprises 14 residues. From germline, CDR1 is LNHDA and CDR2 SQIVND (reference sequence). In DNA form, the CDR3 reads TGTGCCAGTAGCGGGCCGATAAGCAATCAGCCCCAGCATTTT. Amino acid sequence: CASSGPISNQPQHF.

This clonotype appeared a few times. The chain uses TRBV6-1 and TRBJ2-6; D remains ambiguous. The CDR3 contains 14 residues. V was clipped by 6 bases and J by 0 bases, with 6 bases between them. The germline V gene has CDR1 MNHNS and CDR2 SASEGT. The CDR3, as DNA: TGTGCCAGCAGATCGCACTCTGGGGCCAACGTCCTGACTTTC. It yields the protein CASRSHSGANVLTF.

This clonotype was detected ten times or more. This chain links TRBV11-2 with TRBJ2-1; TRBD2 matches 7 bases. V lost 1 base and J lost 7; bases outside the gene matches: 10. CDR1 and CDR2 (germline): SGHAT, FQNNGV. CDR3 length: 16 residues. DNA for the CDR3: TGTGCCAGCAGCTTAGGGCCGGCGGGAGAGTGGAATGAGCAGTTCTTC. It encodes CASSLGPAGEWNEQFF.

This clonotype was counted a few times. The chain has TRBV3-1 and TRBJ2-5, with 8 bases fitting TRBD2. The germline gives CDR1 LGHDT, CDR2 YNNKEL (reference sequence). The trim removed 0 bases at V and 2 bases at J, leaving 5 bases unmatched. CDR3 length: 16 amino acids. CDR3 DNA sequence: TGTGCCAGCAGCCAAGAAGAACTAGCGGCGCAAGAGACCCAGTACTTC. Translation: CASSQEELAAQETQYF.

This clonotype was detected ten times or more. CDR3 coding DNA: TGCGCCAGCAGCTGGGAGCGGCCGAACACCGGGGAGCTGTTTTTT. As protein: CASSWERPNTGELFF. The V call is TRBV5-1, the J call TRBJ2-2; weak D call: TRBD2 (5 bases). The CDR3 covers 15 residues. Trimming took off 3 bases at V and 0 bases at J, with 9 bases between the two ends. The V gene's germline CDR1 is SGHRS and CDR2 YFSETQ.

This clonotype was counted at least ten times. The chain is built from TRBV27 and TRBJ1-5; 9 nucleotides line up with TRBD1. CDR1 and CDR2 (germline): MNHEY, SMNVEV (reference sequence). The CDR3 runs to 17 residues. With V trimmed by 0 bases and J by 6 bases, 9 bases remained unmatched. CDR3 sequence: CASSLSALTGGSQPQHF. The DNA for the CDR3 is TGTGCCAGCAGTTTATCGGCCCTCACAGGGGGCAGTCAGCCCCAGCATTTT.

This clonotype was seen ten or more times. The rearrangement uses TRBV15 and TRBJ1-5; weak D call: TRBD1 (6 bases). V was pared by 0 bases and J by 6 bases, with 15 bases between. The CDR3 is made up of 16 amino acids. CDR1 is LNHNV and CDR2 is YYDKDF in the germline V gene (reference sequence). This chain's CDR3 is CATSRDPPNRAQPQHF. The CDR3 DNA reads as TGTGCCACCAGCAGAGATCCCCCGAACAGGGCTCAGCCCCAGCATTTT. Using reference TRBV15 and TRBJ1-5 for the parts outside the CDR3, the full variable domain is DAMVIQNPRYQVTQFGKPVTLSCSQTLNHNVMYWYQQKSSQAPKLLFHYYDKDFNNEADTPDNFQSRRPNTSFCFLDIRSPGLGDTAMYLCATSRDPPNRAQPQHFGDGTRLSIL.

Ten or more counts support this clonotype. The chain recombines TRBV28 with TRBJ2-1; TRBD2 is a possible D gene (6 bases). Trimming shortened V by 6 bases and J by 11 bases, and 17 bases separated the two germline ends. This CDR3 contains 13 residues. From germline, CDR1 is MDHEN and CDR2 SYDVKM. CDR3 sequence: CASSSLEGGKQFF. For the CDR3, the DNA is TGTGCCAGCAGCTCCCTGGAGGGTGGGAAGCAGTTCTTC.

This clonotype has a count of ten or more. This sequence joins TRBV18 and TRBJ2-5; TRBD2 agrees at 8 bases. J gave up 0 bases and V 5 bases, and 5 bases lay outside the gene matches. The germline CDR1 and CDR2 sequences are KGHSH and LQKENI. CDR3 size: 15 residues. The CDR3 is CASSAGLAHQETQYF. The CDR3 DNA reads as TGTGCCAGCTCAGCCGGACTAGCACACCAAGAGACCCAGTACTTC. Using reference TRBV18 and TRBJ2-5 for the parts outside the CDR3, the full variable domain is NAGVMQNPRHLVRRRGQEARLRCSPMKGHSHVYWYRQLPEEGLKFMVYLQKENIIDESGMPKERFSAEFPKEGPSILRIQQVVRGDSAAYFCASSAGLAHQETQYFGPGTRLLVL.

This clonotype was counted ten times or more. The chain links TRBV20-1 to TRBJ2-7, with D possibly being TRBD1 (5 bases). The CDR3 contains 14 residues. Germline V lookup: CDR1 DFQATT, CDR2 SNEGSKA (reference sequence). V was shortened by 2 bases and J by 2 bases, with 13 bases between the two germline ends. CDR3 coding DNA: TGCAGTGCTAGATTCCCGACAGCAGCCTACGAGCAGTACTTC. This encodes CSARFPTAAYEQYF.